The 30 T cell receptor beta chains listed next were all sequenced from one sample in a study of T cell responses to AZD1222 COVID-19 vaccine. The method was immunoSEQ multiplex PCR; TCRdb's version includes in-frame clones alone and lacks a portion of them. The sample has some 120,000 clones; about 88% are singletons. The specimen was peripheral blood, collected on day 0 of AZD1222 vaccination. The receptors derive from an adult in good health.

This sequence joins TRBV4-3 and TRBJ1-5; possibly TRBD1 for D (6 bases). With 1 base removed from V and 2 bases from J, the gap between germline ends came to 15 bases. Germline lookup yields CDR1 LGHNA and CDR2 YSLEER. There are 17 residues in the CDR3. In nucleotides, the CDR3 is TGCGCCAGCAGCCAAGGATTGCGCGGGGGCGGCAATCAGCCCCAGCATTTT. Protein product: CASSQGLRGGGNQPQHF.

The chain joins TRBV5-1 to TRBJ2-3; 8 bases match TRBD1. J was trimmed by 1 base and V by 4 bases; bases with no gene match: 5. The CDR3 totals 15 residues. Germline-derived CDR1 and CDR2 are SGHRS and YFSETQ. CDR3 residues: CASSPATGGTDTQYF. As DNA, the CDR3 is TGCGCCAGCAGCCCCGCGACAGGGGGCACAGATACGCAGTATTTT.

V is TRBV7-9 and J is TRBJ2-3; D may be TRBD2 (5 bases). The V gene's germline CDR1 is SEHNR and CDR2 FQNEAQ (reference sequence). The CDR3 length is 14 residues. V dropped 1 base and J dropped 11 bases, with 16 bases sitting between them. The CDR3 nucleotides read TGTGCCAGCAGCTTAGAGACGCGGACTGCTAAGCAGTATTTT. It codes for CASSLETRTAKQYF.

The chain links TRBV6-1 to TRBJ1-2; 7 bases align to TRBD1. Trimming removed 1 base from V and 4 bases from J; junction bases left unmatched: 3. Germline CDR1 MNHNS, CDR2 SASEGT. This CDR3 has 14 amino acids. As DNA, the CDR3 is TGTGCCAGCAGTGAAGAAGGGGGCGGCTATGGCTACACCTTC. Translated: CASSEEGGGYGYTF.

This clone was seen a single time. This chain links TRBV27 with TRBJ2-7; D may be TRBD2 (5 bases). The V end lost 2 bases, the J end lost 1 base, and 12 bases lay between the germline ends. Germline V lookup: CDR1 MNHEY, CDR2 SMNVEV (reference sequence). The CDR3 is made up of 15 amino acids. The CDR3 region has the DNA TGTGCCAGCAGTTTAGCAGGCGGGCGGTCCTACGAGCAGTACTTC. This codes for CASSLAGGRSYEQYF.

This clone was seen only a few times. CDR3 sequence reads: CASSDRGRGGYTF. CDR3 nucleotides: TGTGCCAGCAGTGACAGGGGAAGGGGTGGCTACACCTTC. The V call is TRBV6-1, the J call TRBJ1-2; maybe TRBD1 (6 bases). This CDR3 region has 13 residues. Germline V gene sequence: CDR1 MNHNS, CDR2 SASEGT. V shed 3 bases and J shed 7 bases, with 12 bases lying between them.

The J gene is TRBJ2-1, the V gene TRBV27; 10 nucleotides align to TRBD2. CDR1 and CDR2 from the germline V gene are MNHEY and SMNVEV (reference sequence). The V gene end was trimmed by 7 bases and the J gene end by 2 bases; junction bases not matched to a gene: 5. This CDR3 spans 15 amino acids. CDR3: CASTLAGAAYNEQFF. The CDR3 DNA sequence: TGTGCCAGCACCCTAGCGGGAGCGGCCTACAATGAGCAGTTCTTC.

A single count supports this clone. The V and J genes are TRBV7-2 and TRBJ2-1; D gene ambiguous. The CDR3 contains 12 residues. CDR1 is SGHTA and CDR2 is FQGNSA in the germline V gene. Trimming pared 7 bases from V and 9 bases from J, leaving 13 bases between. The CDR3 DNA sequence: TGTGCCAGCACTCCTCTTCGCGGTGAGCAGTTCTTC. Translating gives CASTPLRGEQFF.

This chain uses TRBV7-3 with TRBJ1-3; unclear D gene. This CDR3 contains 14 residues. Germline V gives CDR1 SGHTA, CDR2 FQGTGA. The V gene lost 3 bases and the J gene lost 1 base, with 7 bases spanning the gap. CDR3 in DNA: TGTGCCAGCAGCTTGGGAGGGTCTGGAAACACCATATATTTT. Translation: CASSLGGSGNTIYF.

The V and J genes are TRBV7-6 and TRBJ2-7; 12 nucleotides align to TRBD2. Germline-derived CDR1 and CDR2 are SGHVS and FNYEAQ. V was clipped by 2 bases and J by 0 bases; unmatched bases: 2. This CDR3 has 16 amino acids. The CDR3 sequence: CASSLPSGGASYEQYF. In DNA form, the CDR3 reads TGTGCCAGCAGCTTACCTAGCGGGGGGGCCTCCTACGAGCAGTACTTC.

The V and J genes are TRBV11-2 and TRBJ2-3, with D hard to call. Germline V CDR1 and CDR2: SGHAT, FQNNGV. This CDR3 comprises 14 residues. V lost 5 bases to trimming and J lost 2 bases, with 11 bases between them. In DNA, the CDR3 is TGTGCCAGCAGCCCCTCGCGCAACACAGATACGCAGTATTTT. Residues: CASSPSRNTDTQYF.

The chain combines TRBV5-1 with TRBJ2-2; TRBD1 matches 10 bases. CDR3 length equals 17 residues. Trimming at V came to 4 bases and at J to 4 bases, leaving 10 bases not matched to a gene. Germline loops: CDR1 SGHRS, CDR2 YFSETQ. The CDR3 region is CASSLPTGGLGTGELFF. In DNA, the CDR3 is TGCGCCAGCAGCCTCCCGACAGGGGGCTTGGGCACCGGGGAGCTGTTTTTT.

This sequence joins TRBV10-3 and TRBJ1-5, with 7 bases aligning to TRBD1. CDR3 size: 17 residues. The germline gives CDR1 ENHRY, CDR2 SYGVKD. Losses at the gene ends were 2 bases for V and 0 bases for J; bases not matched to a gene: 7. For the CDR3, the DNA is TGTGCCATCAGTGAGACCCGGGACAGCAATAGCAATCAGCCCCAGCATTTT. Its translation is CAISETRDSNSNQPQHF.

The chain recombines TRBV10-3 with TRBJ1-2; unclear D gene. The CDR3 length is 13 residues. Per the germline V gene, CDR1 is ENHRY and CDR2 is SYGVKD. V lost 0 bases, J lost 5 bases, and 7 bases lay in between. In DNA, the CDR3 is TGTGCCATCAGTGAGTCTAGGGTTTATGGCTACACCTTC. Translated: CAISESRVYGYTF.

The chain joins TRBV14 to TRBJ2-1, with TRBD1 as a possible D gene (5 bases). V lost 3 bases to trimming and J lost 4 bases, with 10 bases between them. The CDR3 loop spans 14 amino acids. The germline V gene has CDR1 SGHDN and CDR2 FVKESK. This CDR3 reads CASSQATEYNEQFF. The CDR3 nucleotides read TGTGCCAGCAGCCAGGCGACAGAGTACAATGAGCAGTTCTTC.

The chain recombines TRBV4-1 with TRBJ2-7; the match to TRBD2 covers 7 bases. The CDR3 has 17 amino acids. Germline lookup yields CDR1 MGHRA and CDR2 YSYEKL. The V and J ends lost 4 bases and 1 base, in that order; junction bases with no gene match: 13. CDR3 DNA sequence: TGCGCCAGCAGCCTCAAGCCTAGCGGAGGCCTTTCCTACGAGCAGTACTTC. The encoded protein is CASSLKPSGGLSYEQYF.

The rearrangement joins TRBV19 to TRBJ2-7; no reliable D call. This CDR3 contains 14 residues. Germline V gives CDR1 LNHDA, CDR2 SQIVND (reference sequence). Deletions cut 4 bases from V and 0 bases from J, with 10 bases between. The CDR3 nucleotides are TGTGCCAGTAGTAATATTGCGAGCTCCTACGAGCAGTACTTC. Its protein is CASSNIASSYEQYF.

J is TRBJ1-1 and V is TRBV4-2, with unresolved D. V was shortened by 4 bases and J by 0 bases, with 9 bases between the two germline ends. There are 14 residues in the CDR3. The V gene's germline CDR1 is LGHNA and CDR2 YNFKEQ. The chain's CDR3 is CASSPPTMNTEAFF. For the CDR3, the DNA is TGTGCCAGCAGCCCTCCCACCATGAACACTGAAGCTTTCTTT.

This clone was counted between two and nine times. The chain employs TRBV28 and TRBJ2-1, with TRBD1 identical over 7 bases. The CDR3 totals 16 residues. The V gene's germline CDR1 is MDHEN and CDR2 SYDVKM. V lost 6 bases to trimming and J lost 3 bases; unmatched junction nucleotides: 11. CDR3 in DNA: TGTGCCAGCAGCCCACACGGACAGGCAGTCTACAATGAGCAGTTCTTC. Its translation: CASSPHGQAVYNEQFF.

The gene calls are TRBV6-1 and TRBJ2-7; the match to TRBD2 covers 16 bases. Germline V gives CDR1 MNHNS, CDR2 SASEGT. The CDR3 spans 20 residues. The V segment lost 4 bases and the J segment 5 bases; nucleotides outside the gene matches: 17. In nucleotides, the CDR3 is TGTGCCAGCAGTGTTGGGACAGCCAGGGGACTAGCGGGAGGGGAAGACGAGCAGTACTTC. Encoded protein: CASSVGTARGLAGGEDEQYF.

V and J are TRBV29-1 and TRBJ1-3; D gene uncertain. Germline CDR1 SQVTM, CDR2 ANQGSEA. Deletions cut 5 bases from V and 0 bases from J, with 11 bases between. This CDR3 region has 14 residues. CDR3 sequence: CSVKGDSSGNTIYF. The CDR3 region has the DNA TGCAGCGTTAAGGGAGATAGCTCTGGAAACACCATATATTTT.

The chain combines TRBV24-1 with TRBJ1-1; possible D gene TRBD1, 5 bases. V lost 0 bases, J lost 3 bases, and 10 bases lay in between. The CDR3 totals 15 residues. The germline V gene has CDR1 KGHDR and CDR2 SFDVKD. The CDR3 DNA sequence: TGTGCCACCAGTGATTTGGGGGGGTTGGACACTGAAGCTTTCTTT. It translates to CATSDLGGLDTEAFF.

This rearrangement joins TRBV27 to TRBJ1-1; perhaps TRBD1 as D (5 bases). V was shortened by 5 bases and J by 6 bases, with 19 bases between the two germline ends. Germline lookup yields CDR1 MNHEY and CDR2 SMNVEV (reference sequence). The CDR3 runs 15 residues. Here the CDR3 reads CASSPTGGWLSEAFF. CDR3 bases: TGTGCCAGCAGTCCAACCGGGGGATGGCTCTCTGAAGCTTTCTTT.

The chain joins TRBV6-5 to TRBJ2-5, with D uncertain. This CDR3 contains 14 residues. From germline, CDR1 is MNHEY and CDR2 SVGAGI. V dropped 0 bases and J dropped 2 bases, with 7 bases sitting between them. CDR3: CASSYSGEQETQYF. As DNA, the CDR3 is TGTGCCAGCAGTTACTCAGGCGAGCAAGAGACCCAGTACTTC.

This rearrangement joins TRBV28 to TRBJ2-5, with D perhaps TRBD1 (6 bases). Trimming removed 5 bases from V and 3 bases from J, with 22 bases in between. The CDR3 length is 17 residues. The V gene's germline CDR1 is MDHEN and CDR2 SYDVKM. This CDR3 is CASSLLQGTYIEETQYF. The CDR3 nucleotides are TGTGCCAGCAGTCTTCTCCAGGGGACGTATATAGAAGAGACCCAGTACTTC.

The chain has TRBV9 and TRBJ1-3, with TRBD1 as a possible D gene (5 bases). The CDR3 spans 15 residues. The germline V and J ends were trimmed by 4 bases and 3 bases, with 14 bases remaining between them. The germline V gene has CDR1 SGDLS and CDR2 YYNGEE. For the CDR3, the DNA is TGTGCCAGCAGCCCGGGGGTTGTTGATGGAAACACCATATATTTT. It translates to CASSPGVVDGNTIYF. The complete variable domain, with remaining parts taken from reference TRBV9 and TRBJ1-3, reads DSGVTQTPKHLITATGQRVTLRCSPRSGDLSVYWYQQSLDQGLQFLIQYYNGEERAKGNILERFSAQQFPDLHSELNLSSLELGDSALYFCASSPGVVDGNTIYFGEGSWLTVV.

This clone showed up just once. The rearrangement uses TRBV24-1 and TRBJ1-2; D ambiguous. V gave up 10 bases and J gave up 8 bases, with 13 bases separating them. CDR1 KGHDR and CDR2 SFDVKD come from the germline V gene. The CDR3 has 11 residues. The CDR3 sequence: CATQDGYGYTF. CDR3 sequence (DNA): TGTGCCACTCAGGACGGCTACGGCTACACCTTC.

The J gene is TRBJ2-7, the V gene TRBV5-8; D not resolved. V lost 2 bases, J lost 4 bases, and 13 bases lay in between. This CDR3 spans 14 amino acids. Germline V gene lookup returns CDR1 SGHTS and CDR2 YDEGEE. CDR3 sequence reads: CASSFKGNLYEQYF. Here the CDR3 DNA reads TGTGCCAGCAGCTTTAAAGGGAACCTTTACGAGCAGTACTTC.

CDR3 sequence reads: CASSSIGESEKLFF. The CDR3 DNA is TGTGCCAGCAGTTCGATTGGGGAGTCTGAAAAACTGTTTTTT. The chain joins TRBV27 to TRBJ1-4; no clear D. V was shortened by 4 bases and J by 7 bases, with 13 bases between the two germline ends. CDR3 size: 14 residues. Germline V lookup: CDR1 MNHEY, CDR2 SMNVEV (reference sequence).

The rearrangement uses TRBV6-1 and TRBJ1-2; no definite D call. This CDR3 region has 15 residues. Germline CDR1 reads MNHNS; CDR2 reads SASEGT. V lost 2 bases and J 6 bases, leaving 16 bases between the germline ends. Here the CDR3 DNA reads TGTGCCAGCAGTGAAAGGAGGTGGGCAGGCGATGGCTACACCTTC. It codes for CASSERRWAGDGYTF.